This TCR beta chain was found in a study of blood T cells in healthy people across ages. CDR3 length: 12 amino acids. Per the germline V gene, CDR1 is MNHEY and CDR2 is SMNVEV (reference sequence). V was clipped by 5 bases and J by 9 bases, with 13 bases between them. A J-beta primer mix and a sample-barcoded 5' primer were used in a second PCR of roughly 6 to 11 cycles. From the 5' RACE reads, TCRdb called clonotypes with MiXCR, one entry per CDR3 protein. The sample has about 1 million distinct CDR3 sequences, 35% to 55% seen once. Overall study findings and caveats: TCR beta diversity, measured per million T cells, fell in a roughly linear way with age.

On this clonotype itself: Its antigen is undetermined.

The TCR originated in an older woman in good health. This chain links TRBV27 with TRBJ2-5; D unclear. Sequences were obtained from blood. CDR3 sequence: CASSLGIGSQYF. In DNA, the CDR3 is TGTGCCAGCAGTCTAGGGATCGGGTCCCAGTACTTC.